This entry lists 9 T cell receptor beta chains sequenced from one sample in a study of T cells in tuberculosis (dated by TCRdb to between 2017 and 2018). The sample's time point label, decoded: new active TB diagnosis, blood taken before or within 7 days of starting treatment. Library method: the immunoSEQ multiplex PCR assay. TCRdb holds this immuneACCESS table with in-frame rearrangements only. Some clones are missing; in checked studies, unresolved V genes explain under half, and the rest has no known cause. This sample is represented by tens of thousands of clones; around 92% of them were singletons. The biggest ten clones account for around 7% of the sample. The sequenced sample was PBMCs, obtained at tuberculosis diagnosis. The receptors stem from an adult with tuberculosis. Some clones in this sample may be carry-over from other donors' samples.

This clone was observed once. The rearrangement joins TRBV28 to TRBJ1-1, with 7 nucleotides matching TRBD1. The germline CDR1 and CDR2 sequences are MDHEN and SYDVKM. The CDR3 is made up of 15 amino acids. J gave up 0 bases and V 3 bases, and 4 bases lay outside the gene matches. The CDR3 protein is CASSFAGQVNTEAFF. The CDR3 region has the DNA TGTGCCAGCAGTTTCGCCGGACAGGTGAACACTGAAGCTTTCTTT.

The rearrangement uses TRBV11-2 and TRBJ1-4; D gene uncertain. V shed 5 bases and J shed 4 bases, with 14 bases lying between them. The CDR3 sequence is 15 residues long. CDR1 SGHAT and CDR2 FQNNGV come from the germline V gene. The CDR3 bases are TGTGCCAGCAGCCGCCGCGACTGGAGTAATGAAAAACTGTTTTTT. Translated, it gives CASSRRDWSNEKLFF.

The chain couples TRBV6-5 to TRBJ2-7; 9 bases are a match to TRBD2. The germline gives CDR1 MNHEY, CDR2 SVGAGI. Germline trimming cut 8 bases from V and 5 bases from J; bases unmatched to any gene: 10. The CDR3 sequence is 14 residues long. This chain's CDR3 is CASHAGGRDDEQYF. CDR3 bases: TGTGCCAGCCATGCGGGGGGGAGGGACGACGAGCAGTACTTC.

The rearrangement joins TRBV4-1 to TRBJ2-4; D remains ambiguous. V lost 3 bases and J 0 bases, leaving 12 bases between the germline ends. From germline, CDR1 is MGHRA and CDR2 YSYEKL. CDR3 length: 16 residues. The CDR3 reads CASSHESPGAKNIQYF. Written as DNA, the CDR3 is TGCGCCAGCAGCCACGAATCGCCCGGAGCCAAAAACATTCAGTACTTC.

This chain connects TRBV9 to TRBJ2-7, with 11 positions matching TRBD2. CDR3 length equals 14 residues. Germline CDR1 SGDLS, CDR2 YYNGEE. The trim removed 3 bases at V and 2 bases at J, leaving 1 base unmatched. The CDR3 sequence: CASSASGGPYEQYF. For the CDR3, the DNA is TGTGCCAGCAGCGCTAGCGGGGGGCCCTACGAGCAGTACTTC.

The V gene is TRBV7-2, the J gene TRBJ2-3, with D tentatively TRBD2 (6 bases). The germline V gene has CDR1 SGHTA and CDR2 FQGNSA. The CDR3 totals 16 residues. V was shortened by 0 bases and J by 3 bases, with 13 bases between the two germline ends. The CDR3 region has the DNA TGTGCCAGCAGCTTAGCTGTCAGGAGGGGAACAGATACGCAGTATTTT. Translation: CASSLAVRRGTDTQYF.

V usage is TRBV27 and J usage is TRBJ1-1, with D unresolved. The CDR3 sequence is 13 residues long. Trimming pared 6 bases from V and 3 bases from J, leaving 11 bases between. Germline values: CDR1 MNHEY, CDR2 SMNVEV (reference sequence). The CDR3 DNA is TGTGCCAGCAGCTACTGGTCCGACACTGAAGCTTTCTTT. It encodes CASSYWSDTEAFF.

The V and J genes are TRBV23-1 and TRBJ1-2, with TRBD1 identical over 7 bases. TRBV23-1 is labeled an ORF, and its function is uncertain. This CDR3 is built from 17 residues. V shed 0 bases, J shed 0 bases, and the junction held 7 bases outside the gene matches. Written as DNA, the CDR3 is TGCGCCAGCAGTCAATCAACAGGGGCCGAATCTAACTATGGCTACACCTTC. It specifies CASSQSTGAESNYGYTF.

This sequence joins TRBV6-5 and TRBJ2-6; D is unresolved. Per the germline V gene, CDR1 is MNHEY and CDR2 is SVGAGI. V was clipped by 6 bases and J by 2 bases, with 11 bases between them. CDR3 length equals 15 residues. The DNA for the CDR3 is TGTGCCAGCAGGCCACAGTGGGCTGGGGCCAACGTCCTGACTTTC. This codes for CASRPQWAGANVLTF.